The rows below give T cell receptor beta chains drawn from one sample of a study of blood T cell repertoires in COVID-19. The repertoire was sequenced with immunoSEQ multiplex PCR; TCRdb's copy has only in-frame clones and lacks some. Seen here are roughly 90,000 clones, roughly 76% observed once, and the top ten hold about 15%. The sequencing sample was made of peripheral blood. These TCRs come from a woman older than 75 with active or convalescent COVID-19. Each CDR3 is given with its conserved first and last residue. The size of a clone is reported for some rows only, either as once, few or many, or as a class for expanded clones.

>TRBJ1-4|TRBV27|-
CASSSPGQPREKLFF
>TRBJ2-2|TRBV11-2|-
CASSLAGGGVFF
>TRBJ1-2|TRBV7-9|few
CASSPGTVYGYTF
>TRBJ2-7|TRBV4-3|-
CASSQDQGSPPYEQYF
>TRBJ2-3|TRBV7-2|-
CASSSPAGGTTDTQYF
>TRBJ2-7|TRBV10-3|-
CAIGAGEQTYEQYF
>TRBJ1-2|TRBV20-1|-
CSASMTGGGGYTF
>TRBJ2-3|TRBV6-2/TRBV6-3|few
CASSAAGGTGTDTQYF
>TRBJ1-1|TRBV11-2|-
CASSLVSGGLMNTEAFF
>TRBJ1-5|TRBV18|-
CASSPSYSYSNQPQHF
>TRBJ2-7|TRBV7-2|few
CASSPLIGGGGSSYEQYF
>TRBJ2-3|TRBV2|-
CASSPGTSGRYTDTQYF
>TRBJ2-1|TRBV4-2|-
CASSQVPLTSGRGYEQFF
>TRBJ2-1|TRBV18|-
CASSQDRVNEQFF
>TRBJ1-3|TRBV19|-
CASRIDSLSSGNTIYF
>TRBJ2-7|TRBV18|-
CASSPTEKSSYEQYF
>TRBJ1-6|TRBV6-2/TRBV6-3|-
CASSPPFPRRGDSPLHF
>TRBJ1-2|TRBV7-2|-
CASSLLIKGYTF
>TRBJ1-1|TRBV4-2|-
CASSQVRGYTEAFF
>TRBJ2-3|TRBV7-9|-
CASSLTGQSTDTQYF
>TRBJ2-4|TRBV5-4|-
CASSPGTGEYF
>TRBJ1-1|TRBV6-5|once
CASSYSRALGGTEAFF
>TRBJ2-1|TRBV14|-
CASSYWTSGSLNEQFF
>TRBJ2-3|TRBV6-5|-
CASSLADTGDTQYF
>TRBJ1-3|TRBV13|-
CASSSTGGSGNTIYF
>TRBJ1-1|TRBV7-8|-
CASSPKGVWTEAFF
>TRBJ2-2|TRBV5-1|-
CASSARTGGNTGELFF
>TRBJ1-1|TRBV3-1/TRBV3-2|few
CASTHPGHEAFF
>TRBJ1-4|TRBV19|-
CASSPGQGDNEKLFF
>TRBJ1-2|TRBV5-5|-
CASSFGTGTNYGYTF
>TRBJ1-1|TRBV11-2|-
CASSLGAGLNTEAFF
>TRBJ2-3|TRBV6-5|-
CASSYLAGGKTDTQYF
>TRBJ2-5|TRBV28|few
CASSGQLQETQYF
>TRBJ1-5|TRBV19|-
CASSIRDRPPRPQHF
>TRBJ1-6|TRBV7-9|few
CASSLQDSPLHF
>TRBJ2-3|TRBV4-3|-
CASSLQLAGAGDTQYF
>TRBJ1-5|TRBV19|-
CASSGELSQPQHF
>TRBJ1-2|TRBV21-1|-
CASSQKATGGLSYGYTF
>TRBJ1-1|TRBV2|-
CASSEPGTRNTEAFF
>TRBJ1-3|TRBV27|-
CASSSSGRSSGNTIYF
>TRBJ2-1|TRBV5-4|once
CASSLAGDYHNEQFF
>TRBJ2-5|TRBV6-1|-
CASSERGGLKYQETQYF
>TRBJ1-1|TRBV7-9|-
CAAQGTGGRMNTEAFF
>TRBJ2-7|TRBV5-1|few
CASSWTGSSYEQYF
>TRBJ2-7|TRBV3-1/TRBV3-2|-
CASSQSLEQYF
>TRBJ2-1|TRBV7-3|few
CASSSPTSGDNEQFF
>TRBJ2-2|TRBV3-1/TRBV3-2|-
CASSQQGASPGELFF
>TRBJ1-4|TRBV21-1|once
CASSPGQSNKKLFF
>TRBJ1-2|TRBV4-2|-
CASSQGALGAVYGYTF
>TRBJ1-6|TRBV6-5|once
CASSYSGHLNNSPLHF
>TRBJ2-2|TRBV6-4|few
CASSGQVTANTGELFF
>TRBJ1-5|TRBV28|-
CASRGGQRGNQPQHF
>TRBJ1-5|TRBV7-2|few
CASSLDGQPQHF
>TRBJ2-5|TRBV7-6|-
CASSLGAWETQYF
>TRBJ2-2|TRBV7-9|few
CASTRQVGPGELFF
>TRBJ2-7|TRBV4-3|-
CASSQDASGIYEQYF
>TRBJ2-3|TRBV18|-
CASSPLERGSTDTQYF
>TRBJ2-5|TRBV5-5|-
CASAGGPEETQYF
>TRBJ2-2|TRBV19|-
CASNSQGNTGELFF
>TRBJ2-1|TRBV6-2/TRBV6-3|once
CASSYERNKRYNEQFF